This TCR beta chain was captured in a study of early T cells in non-severe SARS-CoV-2 infection. Turning to the study itself: From unsorted whole blood, bulk RNA was sequenced, and the chains remained unpaired.

Study-wide points: VDJdb matching skewed toward anti-spike CD8 responses, missing private and CD4 specificities.

The protocol attached unique molecular identifiers to individual cDNA molecules. TCRdb re-called the 5' RACE reads with MiXCR, one entry per CDR3 protein. Here the sample spans tens of thousands of distinct CDR3 sequences, 10% being singletons. Ten or more counts support this clonotype. As yet, its antigen is unknown. J gave up 6 bases and V 5 bases, and 5 bases lay outside the gene matches. CDR1 and CDR2 (germline): PRHDT, FYEKMQ (reference sequence). The CDR3 is 14 amino acids. V is TRBV13 and J is TRBJ2-3, with TRBD2 identical over 10 bases. This receptor was taken from an adult who was a healthcare worker with PCR-confirmed SARS-CoV-2 infection or an uninfected control (not recorded which). The sequenced material came from whole blood. The CDR3 DNA reads TGTGCCAGCAGCCGGGGACTAGCGAGGGATACGCAGTATTTT. Residues: CASSRGLARDTQYF.